The entry that follows covers one TCR beta chain sequence. Data came from immunoSEQ multiplex PCR; TCRdb stores just in-frame clones and leaves some out. Among approximately 250,000 clones listed, about 87% were seen once. This entry comes from a study of blood T cell repertoires in COVID-19. The TCR originated in a woman between 40 and 55 years old with acute COVID-19. Sample: PBMCs or T cells enriched from blood (not recorded which).

The CDR3 is CASSLGRTTALGTDTQYF. CDR3 bases: TGTGCCAGCAGCCTTGGGCGGACGACAGCCCTGGGCACAGATACGCAGTATTTT. The rearrangement uses TRBV7-9 and TRBJ2-3; D is perhaps TRBD1 (5 bases). In germline, CDR1 is SEHNR, CDR2 FQNEAQ (reference sequence). The CDR3 has 18 amino acids. Trimming pared 5 bases from V and 1 base from J, leaving 22 bases between.